This TCR beta chain was sequenced during a study of blood T cells in healthy people across ages. General study points: The unknown donor CMV status may have confounded expanded clonotype changes.

Together with a sample-barcoded 5' primer, a J-beta primer mix was included in a second PCR lasting about 6 to 11 cycles. From the 5' RACE reads, TCRdb called clonotypes with MiXCR, one entry per CDR3 protein. Of about 720,000 distinct CDR3 sequences listed, around a fifth are singletons. Points on this clonotype: Its matching antigen is unknown.

Input material: blood. The clonotype was recovered from a man aged 65 to 85 in good health.

The CDR3 loop is CASSDLGMNTEAFF. Written as DNA, the CDR3 is TGCGCCAGCAGTGACTTGGGGATGAACACTGAAGCTTTCTTT. This sequence joins TRBV10-1 and TRBJ1-1; D is unclear. This CDR3 comprises 14 residues. V was clipped by 3 bases and J by 0 bases, with 8 bases between them. Germline V lookup: CDR1 WNHNN, CDR2 SYGVQD (reference sequence).